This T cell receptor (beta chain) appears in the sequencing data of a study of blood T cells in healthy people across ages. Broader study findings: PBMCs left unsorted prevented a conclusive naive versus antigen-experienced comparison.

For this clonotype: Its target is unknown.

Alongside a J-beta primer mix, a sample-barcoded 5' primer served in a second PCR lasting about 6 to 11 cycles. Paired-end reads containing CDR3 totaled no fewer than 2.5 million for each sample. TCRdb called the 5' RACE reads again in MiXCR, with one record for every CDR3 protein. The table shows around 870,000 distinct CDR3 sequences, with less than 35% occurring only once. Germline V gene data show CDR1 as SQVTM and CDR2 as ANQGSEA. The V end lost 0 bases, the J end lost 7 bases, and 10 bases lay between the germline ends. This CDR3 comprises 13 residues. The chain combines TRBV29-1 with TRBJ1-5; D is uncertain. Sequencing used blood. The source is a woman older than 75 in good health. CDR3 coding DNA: TGCAGCGTTGAAGAATCAGTGGGCCAGCCCCAGCATTTT. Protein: CSVEESVGQPQHF.